This TCR beta chain was sequenced during a study of T cell changes during pregnancy in multiple sclerosis (dated by TCRdb to the late 2010s). As for the study more broadly: The study looked at changes in the T cell repertoire across pregnancy in women with multiple sclerosis.

V is cut back by 6 bases and J by 1 base, with 8 bases in the junction unmatched. The cysteine opens and the phenylalanine closes a CDR3 of 15 amino acids. CDR3 DNA only is kept here, 45 bases in frame from base 1. CDR1 and CDR2 are read off the germline V gene (reference sequence) as SEHNR and FQNEAQ. Library preparation used the immunoSEQ multiplex PCR assay. This is the immuneACCESS table as TCRdb keeps it, with only in-frame sequences that have V and J called. A part of the clones is gone; compared with another copy, unresolved V genes explain less than half, and the rest is unexplained. Counted in this sample were 30,000 to 35,000 clones; about 90% of them appeared once. The top ten clones comprise roughly 4.5% of the sample. About this clone itself: No cognate antigen has been identified for it. There are no base qualities to consult, and no much larger clone falls within one base.

This material consisted of CD8+ T cells from peripheral blood mononuclear cells, taken after pregnancy. Recombination linked TRBV7-9 to TRBJ1-1, with 7 bases in between that match TRBD1. The sequence derives from a female donor with multiple sclerosis, enrolled in a pregnancy study. The CDR3 protein is CASRGQWLRNTEAFF. The DNA sequence is given as TGTGCCAGCAGGGGACAGTGGCTCAGGAACACTGAAGCTTTCTTT.